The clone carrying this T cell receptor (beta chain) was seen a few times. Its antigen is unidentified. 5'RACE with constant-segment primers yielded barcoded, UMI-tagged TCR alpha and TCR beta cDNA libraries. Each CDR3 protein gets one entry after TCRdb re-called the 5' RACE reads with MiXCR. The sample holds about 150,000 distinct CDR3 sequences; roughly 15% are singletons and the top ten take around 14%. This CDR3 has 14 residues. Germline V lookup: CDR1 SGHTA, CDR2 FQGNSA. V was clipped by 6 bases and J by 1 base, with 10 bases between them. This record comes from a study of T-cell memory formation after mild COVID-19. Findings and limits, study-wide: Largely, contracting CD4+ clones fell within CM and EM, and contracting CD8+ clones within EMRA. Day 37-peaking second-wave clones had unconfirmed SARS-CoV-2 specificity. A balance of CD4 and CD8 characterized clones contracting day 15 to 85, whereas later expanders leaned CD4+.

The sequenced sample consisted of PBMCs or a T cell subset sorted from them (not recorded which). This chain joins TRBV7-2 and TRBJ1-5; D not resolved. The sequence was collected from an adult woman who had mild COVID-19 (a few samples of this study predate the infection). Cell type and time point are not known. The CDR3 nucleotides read TGTGCCAGCAGTAGCGGGTTGAGCAATCAGCCCCAGCATTTT. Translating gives CASSSGLSNQPQHF.